The T cell receptor (beta chain) described here comes from a study of cytomegalovirus exposure and HLA in healthy donors. This clone was seen a few times. Its antigen is unknown. Overall study findings and caveats: Later genetic work tied a missense DCLRE1C variant to beta-chain V and J trimming. Clonal expansion, a later analysis showed, was greater in HLA-associated TCR beta chains than in equally common others.

The V gene lost 9 bases and the J gene lost 3 bases, with 9 bases spanning the gap. The CDR3 covers 11 residues. The germline gives CDR1 MDHEN, CDR2 SYDVKM. The primer mix had 60 Vbeta and 13 Jbeta primers. Using immunoSEQ multiplex PCR, the repertoire was profiled, and TCRdb retains in-frame clones only, with some absent. This sample has approximately 120,000 clones; 77% occur once, and the top ten carry roughly 12%. The source is a woman aged 35 to 49 in good health and CMV-seropositive. The rearrangement joins TRBV28 to TRBJ2-7; D perhaps matches TRBD1 (6 bases). Input material: PBMCs. For the CDR3, the DNA is TGTGCCAGTTCACAGGGCTACGAGCAGTACTTC. Protein product: CASSQGYEQYF.